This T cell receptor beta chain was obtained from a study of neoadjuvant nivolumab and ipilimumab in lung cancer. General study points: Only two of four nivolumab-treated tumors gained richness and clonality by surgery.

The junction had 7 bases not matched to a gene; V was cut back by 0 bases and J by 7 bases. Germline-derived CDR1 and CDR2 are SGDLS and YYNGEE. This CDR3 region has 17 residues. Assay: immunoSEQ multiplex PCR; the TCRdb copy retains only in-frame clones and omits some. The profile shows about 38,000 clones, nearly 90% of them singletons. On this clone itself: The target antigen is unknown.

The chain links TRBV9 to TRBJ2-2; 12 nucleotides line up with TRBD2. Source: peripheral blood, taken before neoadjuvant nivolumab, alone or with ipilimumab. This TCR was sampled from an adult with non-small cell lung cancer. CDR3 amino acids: CASSVGLAGVRVGELFF. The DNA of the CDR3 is TGTGCCAGCAGCGTAGGACTAGCGGGAGTCCGTGTCGGGGAGCTGTTTTTT. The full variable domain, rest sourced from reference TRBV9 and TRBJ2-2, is DSGVTQTPKHLITATGQRVTLRCSPRSGDLSVYWYQQSLDQGLQFLIQYYNGEERAKGNILERFSAQQFPDLHSELNLSSLELGDSALYFCASSVGLAGVRVGELFFGEGSRLTVL.